The source of this TCR beta chain is a study of response to subunit inactivated influenza vaccine. Findings of the study overall: Each seasonal influenza vaccination, the authors suggested, recruits few new T cells.

TCRdb called the RT-PCR reads again in MiXCR, with one record for every CDR3 protein. The sample carries roughly 700,000 distinct CDR3 sequences, 15% to 19% recorded once. The CDR3 has 16 residues. Looked up from germline, CDR1 is MNHEY and CDR2 is SVGAGI. V was shortened by 0 bases and J by 3 bases, with 12 bases between the two germline ends. Remarks on this clonotype: Its target is unknown.

The receptor was isolated from a man aged 50 or older who received an inactivated influenza vaccine. The V and J genes are TRBV6-5 and TRBJ2-1; D possibly corresponds to TRBD2 (6 bases). The sample was PBMCs from blood, taken 12 days after vaccination. The chain's CDR3 is CASSYSISRGYNEQFF. DNA of the CDR3: TGTGCCAGCAGTTACTCGATCTCGCGGGGCTACAATGAGCAGTTCTTC.